Below are 29 T cell receptor beta chains sequenced from a single sample in a study of vaccination and CD4 T cells after COVID-19. The antigens of these receptors remain unknown. Oncomine TCR Beta short-read sequencing was applied to DNA from cultured CD4+ T cells. TCRdb reanalysed the PCR reads using MiXCR and keeps one entry per CDR3 protein. The sample contains about 18,000 distinct CDR3 sequences, 55% to 60% of which appear only once. This sample's treatment: approximately 9-day PBMC culture with coronavirus spike peptide pools or control peptides (ViraFEST assay). The specimen sequenced was CD4+ T cells from blood, cultured in vitro. All receptors derive from a human donor who had recovered from COVID-19.

To note about this clonotype: An end of the junction differs from the germline gene, which may be a read error. CDR3 amino acids: CASSPGTGENTIYF. The CDR3 bases are TGTGCTAGCAGCCCCGGGACAGGTGAAAACACCATATATTTT. J is TRBJ1-3 and V is TRBV7-7; the match to TRBD1 covers 8 bases. The length of the CDR3 is 14 residues. Germline-derived CDR1 and CDR2 are SSHAT and FNYEAQ (reference sequence).

V is TRBV20-1 and J is TRBJ2-5; D is uncertain. The CDR3 sequence is 11 residues long. The germline V gene encodes CDR1 DFQATT and CDR2 SNEGSKA (reference sequence). Trimming stripped 7 bases from V and 4 bases from J, with 10 bases between. The CDR3 loop is CSGHMAETQYF. CDR3 coding DNA: TGCAGTGGGCACATGGCAGAGACCCAGTACTTC.

The chain joins TRBV20-1 to TRBJ2-3, with a tentative D call TRBD2 (5 bases). The V and J ends lost 7 bases and 1 base respectively, with 18 bases between them. Germline V CDR1 and CDR2: DFQATT, SNEGSKA (reference sequence). The CDR3 is made up of 15 amino acids. The CDR3 bases are TGCAGTGTACTTGGGTCGGGGTCTCGCACAGATACGCAGTATTTT. Protein sequence: CSVLGSGSRTDTQYF.

In this sample, this clonotype turned up once. The J gene is TRBJ2-1, the V gene TRBV19; TRBD2 agrees at 9 bases. With V trimmed by 5 bases and J by 5 bases, 10 bases remained unmatched. Looked up from germline, CDR1 is LNHDA and CDR2 is SQIVND (reference sequence). CDR3 length: 16 amino acids. CDR3 in DNA: TGTGCCAGTAGTTCAAAAGGGACTAGCATCGACAATGAGCAGTTCTTC. It specifies CASSSKGTSIDNEQFF.

This sequence joins TRBV4-2 and TRBJ2-7, with 9 bases that match TRBD1. The CDR3 is made up of 16 amino acids. J lost 5 bases, V lost 2 bases, and 10 bases had no gene match. CDR1 is LGHNA, CDR2 YNFKEQ, per germline. The CDR3 DNA reads as TGTGCCAGCAGCCAACAATACTACACAGGGGGCCACGAGCAGTACTTC. This codes for CASSQQYYTGGHEQYF.

There are a few counts of this clonotype. This chain uses TRBV7-3 with TRBJ2-1; D might be TRBD1 (6 bases). The V gene's germline CDR1 is SGHTA and CDR2 FQGTGA. This CDR3 comprises 15 residues. The ends were cut back, 2 bases at V and 8 bases at J, with 16 bases in the middle. The CDR3 loop is CASSLQGPGLDEQFF. As DNA, the CDR3 is TGTGCCAGCAGCTTACAGGGGCCCGGTTTGGATGAGCAGTTCTTC.

The chain recombines TRBV11-3 with TRBJ2-3, with 7 bases identical to TRBD2. V lost 0 bases and J lost 12; bases outside the gene matches: 3. The CDR3 consists of 12 residues. Per germline, CDR1 SGHNT and CDR2 YENEEA. The CDR3 bases are TGTGCCAGCAGCTTAGAGCGGGACTATCAGTATTTT. Translating gives CASSLERDYQYF.

The chain uses TRBV24-1 and TRBJ1-1; TRBD1 matches 8 bases. The CDR3 contains 14 residues. Germline V lookup: CDR1 KGHDR, CDR2 SFDVKD. Losses at the gene ends were 7 bases for V and 2 bases for J; bases not matched to a gene: 5. The CDR3 DNA is TGTGCCACCAGAGCACAGGGGGGAAACACTGAAGCTTTCTTT. Translation gives CATRAQGGNTEAFF.

The chain employs TRBV27 and TRBJ2-2, with TRBD2 matching over 9 bases. This CDR3 spans 14 amino acids. V lost 10 bases to trimming and J lost 3 bases; unmatched junction nucleotides: 6. Per the germline V gene, CDR1 is MNHEY and CDR2 is SMNVEV (reference sequence). The CDR3 sequence is CATRLAEYTGELFF. DNA of the CDR3: TGTGCCACTCGACTAGCGGAGTACACCGGGGAGCTGTTTTTT.

This clonotype was counted between two and nine times. V gene TRBV7-9 combines with J gene TRBJ2-5; D is uncertain. Germline CDR1 is SEHNR and CDR2 is FQNEAQ (reference sequence). The CDR3 loop spans 14 amino acids. Trimming took 3 bases from V and 1 from J, leaving 9 bases between them. The CDR3 is CASSLYGLQETQYF. The CDR3 coding sequence is TGTGCCAGCAGCTTGTACGGTCTCCAAGAGACCCAGTACTTC.

The gene calls are TRBV24-1 and TRBJ1-3; D ambiguous. The CDR3 is made up of 13 amino acids. Germline V gives CDR1 KGHDR, CDR2 SFDVKD. V was shortened by 4 bases and J by 1 base, with 4 bases between the two germline ends. DNA for the CDR3: TGTGCCACCAGTGACCTGTCTGGAAACACCATATATTTT. This translates into CATSDLSGNTIYF.

The CDR3 DNA reads TGTGCCAGCAGCATTAGCGGGAGCAGGAAGACCCAGTACTTC. It encodes CASSISGSRKTQYF. The chain joins TRBV12-3 or TRBV12-4 to TRBJ2-5; TRBD2 agrees at 9 bases. The CDR3 is 14 residues long. The ends lost 6 bases at V and 6 bases at J; junction bases unmatched: 8.

By sample fraction, this clonotype is medium-sized. This CDR3 is CASRPSGRARETQYF. Here the CDR3 DNA reads TGTGCCAGCAGGCCAAGCGGGAGGGCCAGGGAGACCCAGTACTTC. The chain is built from TRBV3-1 and TRBJ2-5; 10 nucleotides agree with TRBD2. The CDR3 length is 15 residues. V shed 6 bases, J shed 5 bases, and the junction held 9 bases outside the gene matches. The germline CDR1 and CDR2 sequences are LGHDT and YNNKEL (reference sequence).

The sample holds one count of this clonotype. V gene TRBV30 combines with J gene TRBJ1-1; D remains ambiguous. The CDR3 is 13 residues long. The ends were cut back, 4 bases at V and 0 bases at J, with 9 bases in the middle. Germline CDR1 is GTSNPN and CDR2 is SVGIG (reference sequence). The CDR3 loop is CAWNNYVNTEAFF. In nucleotides, the CDR3 is TGTGCCTGGAACAACTACGTGAACACTGAAGCTTTCTTT.

Notes on this clonotype: Germline is not matched at one junction end, which may reflect a read error. This chain's CDR3 is CATSDGGNSEAFF. The CDR3 bases are TGTGCCACCAGTGATGGGGGAAACAGTGAAGCTTTCTTT. The chain has TRBV24-1 and TRBJ1-1; D is perhaps TRBD1 (5 bases). CDR1 is KGHDR and CDR2 is SFDVKD in the germline V gene. The CDR3 covers 13 residues.

By its share, this clonotype is large (0.1 to 1%). V is TRBV10-3 and J is TRBJ1-2, with no clear D. This CDR3 spans 14 amino acids. Germline V gene sequence: CDR1 ENHRY, CDR2 SYGVKD. Deletions cut 0 bases from V and 3 bases from J, with 8 bases between. The CDR3 DNA reads as TGTGCCATCAGTGAGTCCCGGGTTGACTATGGCTACACCTTC. It encodes CAISESRVDYGYTF.

The J gene is TRBJ1-2, the V gene TRBV6-2 or TRBV6-3; 9 positions agree with TRBD1. This CDR3 has 17 residues. Per the germline V gene, CDR1 is MNHEY and CDR2 is SVGEGT. The J segment lost 5 bases and the V segment lost 6 bases, leaving 16 bases of the junction unmatched. The CDR3: CASRRKGQGRGWYGYTF. The CDR3 DNA sequence: TGTGCCAGCAGAAGGAAGGGACAGGGCAGGGGATGGTATGGCTACACCTTC.

To note about this clonotype: The junction departs from germline at one end; a sequencing error may be responsible. The chain uses TRBV7-7 and TRBJ2-2, with TRBD2 as a possible D gene (5 bases). CDR1 is SSHAT, CDR2 FNYEAQ, per germline (reference sequence). The CDR3 has 13 amino acids. The DNA of the CDR3 is TGTGCTAGCAGCCGGGGTAACACCGGGGAGCTGTTTTTT. It specifies CASSRGNTGELFF.

V is TRBV27 and J is TRBJ2-5, with TRBD1 as a possible D gene (8 bases). Germline V gives CDR1 MNHEY, CDR2 SMNVEV (reference sequence). With 4 bases removed from V and 0 bases from J, the gap between germline ends came to 21 bases. This CDR3 has 18 residues. This chain's CDR3 is CASSYTGGGGGYQETQYF. CDR3 coding DNA: TGTGCCAGCAGTTACACAGGGGGAGGGGGGGGGTACCAAGAGACCCAGTACTTC.

The chain is built from TRBV4-1 and TRBJ2-5, with 10 positions matching TRBD2. The CDR3 is 16 amino acids. CDR1 and CDR2 (germline): MGHRA, YSYEKL. V lost 2 bases, J lost 5 bases, and 8 bases stayed unmatched. CDR3: CASSQRASGRAETQYF. In DNA form, the CDR3 reads TGCGCCAGCAGCCAACGGGCTAGCGGGAGAGCGGAGACCCAGTACTTC.

This clonotype was seen a handful of times. The rearrangement links TRBV12-3 or TRBV12-4 to TRBJ1-6; 8 bases line up with TRBD1. The CDR3 spans 15 residues. The V gene end was trimmed by 6 bases and the J gene end by 7 bases; junction bases not matched to a gene: 8. CDR3 sequence (DNA): TGTGCCAGCAGCCGACAGGGGTCTGCAAATTCACCCCTCCACTTT. Amino acids: CASSRQGSANSPLHF.

This clonotype has a handful of counts. The chain is built from TRBV5-1 and TRBJ2-7; tentatively, D is TRBD2 (5 bases). The V and J ends lost 0 bases and 5 bases respectively, with 6 bases between them. Germline CDR1 and CDR2: SGHRS and YFSETQ. This CDR3 is 12 amino acids long. This CDR3 is CASSLARDEQYF. The CDR3 DNA sequence: TGCGCCAGCAGCTTGGCGCGGGACGAGCAGTACTTC. Complete variable domain (other parts from reference TRBV5-1 and TRBJ2-7): KAGVTQTPRYLIKTRGQQVTLSCSPISGHRSVSWYQQTPGQGLQFLFEYFSETQRNKGNFPGRFSGRQFSNSRSEMNVSTLELGDSALYLCASSLARDEQYFGPGTRLTVT.

This sequence joins TRBV6-2 or TRBV6-3 and TRBJ2-7, with D possibly being TRBD1 (6 bases). Deletions cut 4 bases from V and 5 bases from J, with 12 bases between. Germline V gene sequence: CDR1 MNHEY, CDR2 SVGEGT. CDR3 size: 13 residues. The CDR3 region is CASSWIQGHEQYF. The CDR3 DNA follows: TGTGCCAGCAGTTGGATACAGGGCCACGAGCAGTACTTC.

The chain combines TRBV2 with TRBJ1-3; D gene unclear. V dropped 6 bases and J dropped 1 base, with 10 bases sitting between them. This CDR3 comprises 14 residues. Per the germline V gene, CDR1 is SNHLY and CDR2 is FYNNEI. The CDR3 sequence: CASRLTVSGNTIYF. DNA for the CDR3: TGTGCCAGCAGACTCACAGTGTCTGGAAACACCATATATTTT.

This chain connects TRBV28 to TRBJ1-5, with 7 bases that match TRBD1. V trimming: 5 bases; J trimming: 2 bases; junction bases outside the gene matches: 6. Germline lookup yields CDR1 MDHEN and CDR2 SYDVKM. The CDR3 has 15 amino acids. This chain's CDR3 is CASSLTGLRNQPQHF. The CDR3 DNA reads TGTGCCAGCAGTCTGACAGGGTTACGCAATCAGCCCCAGCATTTT. Filled out from reference TRBV28 and TRBJ1-5, the complete variable domain reads DVKVTQSSRYLVKRTGEKVFLECVQDMDHENMFWYRQDPGLGLRLIYFSYDVKMKEKGDIPEGYSVSREKKERFSLILESASTNQTSMYLCASSLTGLRNQPQHFGDGTRLSIL.

This rearrangement joins TRBV2 to TRBJ2-7; D is uncertain. Between the trimmed V and J ends, which lost 4 bases and 4 bases, there was a span of 5 bases. The CDR3 is 11 amino acids. Germline CDR1 SNHLY, CDR2 FYNNEI. In DNA form, the CDR3 reads TGTGCCAGCAGTGGGGAATACGAGCAGTACTTC. Its protein is CASSGEYEQYF.

This clonotype was counted a few times. V is TRBV24-1 and J is TRBJ1-5, with D tentatively TRBD1 (5 bases). The germline V and J ends were trimmed by 4 bases and 5 bases, with 14 bases remaining between them. Looked up from germline, CDR1 is KGHDR and CDR2 is SFDVKD. This CDR3 has 15 residues. The CDR3 sequence is CATSEGGEAYQPQHF. In DNA form, the CDR3 reads TGTGCCACCAGTGAGGGGGGGGAAGCCTATCAGCCCCAGCATTTT.

This clonotype was observed a few times. The CDR3 reads CASQDQIPYEQYF. The CDR3 DNA follows: TGTGCCTCCCAAGACCAGATCCCTTACGAGCAGTACTTC. The chain has TRBV6-1 and TRBJ2-7; D unresolved. Germline V CDR1 and CDR2: MNHNS, SASEGT. This CDR3 is 13 amino acids long. Trimming shortened V by 11 bases and J by 4 bases, and 18 bases separated the two germline ends.

The CDR3 here is CSGGSGRRDEQFF. The CDR3 region has the DNA TGCAGTGGGGGGAGCGGGAGGAGGGATGAGCAGTTCTTC. The rearrangement joins TRBV20-1 to TRBJ2-1; 9 bases line up with TRBD2. CDR1 is DFQATT and CDR2 is SNEGSKA in the germline V gene (reference sequence). This CDR3 has 13 residues. Unmatched junction bases numbered 9, after V lost 7 bases and J lost 8 bases.